This T cell receptor beta chain emerged from a study of blood T cell repertoires in COVID-19. Libraries were prepared by immunoSEQ multiplex PCR; TCRdb keeps only in-frame clonotypes and omits some of them. This repertoire shows a few hundred thousand clones, about 86% found once; its top ten account for 3.5% to 4%. This clone is a singleton in its sample. Specimen: PBMCs or T cells enriched from blood (not recorded which). This clonotype originated in a woman aged 40 to 49 with acute COVID-19.

The CDR3 DNA sequence: TGTGCCAGCAGCCCCGGACAGAGGGTAGCCAATGAGCAGTTCTTC. Encoded protein: CASSPGQRVANEQFF. The chain combines TRBV7-9 with TRBJ2-1, with D perhaps matching TRBD1 (6 bases). The ends were cut back, 5 bases at V and 6 bases at J, with 17 bases in the middle. Germline V gene data show CDR1 as SEHNR and CDR2 as FQNEAQ (reference sequence). CDR3 size: 15 residues.